This T cell receptor beta chain was profiled in a study of T cells in Graves' hyperthyroidism and ophthalmopathy. The study's findings and limits: Ophthalmopathy cases were set apart from stable hyperthyroidism by a 13 V-J model.

V lost 5 bases and J 4 bases, leaving 9 bases between the germline ends. Germline CDR1 is LGHNA and CDR2 is YSLEER. There are 13 residues in the CDR3. Subjects aged 18 to 65 presented with newly diagnosed hyperthyroidism of less than 2 months' duration. A roughly 9.7 ml volume of fresh peripheral blood provided the PBMCs. It was RNA transcripts that yielded the amplified TCR beta CDR3 regions. The HTBI set primed first-round TCR CDR3 RT-PCR. TCRdb itself ran the multiplex PCR reads through MiXCR, one entry per CDR3 protein. The sample records around 400,000 distinct CDR3 sequences, 13% being singletons. In the case of this clonotype: Its antigen is not identified.

The sample comprised blood. This chain uses TRBV4-3 with TRBJ1-5; no clear D. The receptor was isolated from a woman between 18 and 30 years old with Graves' hyperthyroidism. The CDR3 sequence is CASSAGPNQPQHF. The CDR3, as DNA: TGCGCCAGCAGCGCGGGCCCTAATCAGCCCCAGCATTTT.